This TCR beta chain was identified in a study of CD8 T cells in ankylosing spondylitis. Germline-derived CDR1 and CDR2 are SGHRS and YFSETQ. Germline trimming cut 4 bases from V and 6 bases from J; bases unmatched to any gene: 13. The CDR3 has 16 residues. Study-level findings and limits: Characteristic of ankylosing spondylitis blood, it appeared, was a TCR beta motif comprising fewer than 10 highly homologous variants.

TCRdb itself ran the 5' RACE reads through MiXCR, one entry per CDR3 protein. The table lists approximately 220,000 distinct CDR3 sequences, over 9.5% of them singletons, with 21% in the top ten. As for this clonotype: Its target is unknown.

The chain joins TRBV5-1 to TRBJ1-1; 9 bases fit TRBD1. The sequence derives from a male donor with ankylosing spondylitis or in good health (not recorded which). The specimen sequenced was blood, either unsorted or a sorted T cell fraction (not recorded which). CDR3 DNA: TGCGCCAGCAGCCGGATGGGACAGGGCTCTTCACCTGAAGCTTTCTTT. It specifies CASSRMGQGSSPEAFF.